These T cell receptor beta chains were read from a single sample in a study of human T cells and chemical hapten exposure. TCRdb fed the RACE reads into MiXCR, producing one record per CDR3 protein. The top ten hold around a tenth of the sample, which has 80,000 to 100,000 distinct CDR3 sequences, around a quarter seen once. Sample: whole blood, taken in connection with sensitization to the hapten diphenylcyclopropenone (DPC). The receptors stem from a man in his forties with alopecia areata. Some clones in this sample may be carry-over from other donors' samples. The CDR3 runs from the conserved cysteine through the conserved F or W. The D gene is left open where the match is weak. Clone size is not always given. Where it is, it says once, few, many or a class for expanded clones.

TRBV16	TRBJ1-5	few	-	15	TGTGCCAGCAGCCTTGGCCAGTACGGCAATCAGCCCCAGCATTTT	CASSLGQYGNQPQHF
TRBV6-5	TRBJ1-6	few	-	12	TGTGCCAGCAGTTACCAGAATTCACCCCTCCACTTT	CASSYQNSPLHF
TRBV5-1	TRBJ2-7	-	TRBD2	15	TGCGCCAGCAGCGGGGGACTAGCAGACCCCTACGAGCAGTACTTC	CASSGGLADPYEQYF
TRBV6-2/TRBV6-3	TRBJ1-4	-	TRBD1	15	TGTGCCAGCAGTTCCGCCGGGACAGGGGATGAAAAACTGTTTTTT	CASSSAGTGDEKLFF
TRBV5-1	TRBJ2-7	-	TRBD2	14	TGCGCCAGCAGAGTGGCAGCGGGAGGCTACGAGCAGTACTTC	CASRVAAGGYEQYF
TRBV6-5	TRBJ2-5	-	-	14	TGTGCCAGCAGACTTGGACGGGACCAAGAGACCCAGTACTTC	CASRLGRDQETQYF
TRBV12-3/TRBV12-4	TRBJ1-3	-	-	13	TGTGCCAGCAGTTTCACCTCTGGAAACACCATATATTTT	CASSFTSGNTIYF
TRBV28	TRBJ2-5	-	-	14	TGTGCCAGCAGTTACGGAGGAGGGGCTAAGACCCAGTACTTC	CASSYGGGAKTQYF
TRBV28	TRBJ2-7	few	TRBD2	13	TGTGCCTTAGGCGGGAGCACATCCTACGAGCAGTACTTC	CALGGSTSYEQYF
TRBV5-1	TRBJ1-1	-	-	13	TGCGCCAGCAGGCGGATTCTGGACACTGAAGCTTTCTTT	CASRRILDTEAFF
TRBV20-1	TRBJ2-2	few	TRBD1	14	TGCAGTGCTCTTACAGGGGGAAACACCGGGGAGCTGTTTTTT	CSALTGGNTGELFF
TRBV28	TRBJ2-1	-	-	14	TGTGCCAGCAGCCAAGGCGGGAAGGTACTGAGGCAGTTCTTC	CASSQGGKVLRQFF
TRBV7-2	TRBJ2-7	few	TRBD2	15	TGTGCCAGCAGCGAGGGACTAGCGGCCCCCTACGAGCAGTACTTC	CASSEGLAAPYEQYF
TRBV11-1	TRBJ2-5	-	-	14	TGTGCCAGCAGCCGACGTGGGTCAAAAGAGACCCAGTACTTC	CASSRRGSKETQYF
TRBV7-8	TRBJ1-5	-	-	15	TGTGCCAGCAGCCTAGGGGTGGGCCCCAATCAGCCCCAGCATTTT	CASSLGVGPNQPQHF
TRBV12-3/TRBV12-4	TRBJ1-5	few	-	15	TGTGCCAGCTCCCAGCGTGAAGGGAGCAATCAGCCCCAGCATTTT	CASSQREGSNQPQHF
TRBV12-3/TRBV12-4	TRBJ2-1	few	TRBD2	16	TGTGCCAGCAGTTTGGGGGGAGCGGGAGAAATATATGAGCAGTTCTTC	CASSLGGAGEIYEQFF
TRBV2	TRBJ2-2	-	-	16	TGTGCCAGCAGTGAATGGGCAGGGTTTAACACCGGGGAGCTGTTTTTT	CASSEWAGFNTGELFF
TRBV6-4	TRBJ1-5	-	-	14	TGTGCCAGCAGTGACGAGTTTAGCAATCAGCCCCAGCATTTT	CASSDEFSNQPQHF
TRBV27	TRBJ2-3	-	-	15	TGTGCCAGCAGCCAACTTCAGACAGGTACAGATACGCAGTATTTT	CASSQLQTGTDTQYF
TRBV9	TRBJ2-5	-	TRBD2	17	TGTGCCAGCAGCGTAGGGACTAGCGGGACTCGGCAAGAGACCCAGTACTTC	CASSVGTSGTRQETQYF
TRBV12-3/TRBV12-4	TRBJ2-5	-	TRBD1	16	TGTGCCAGCAGTACCGGGACAGGGGTTCCCCAAGAGACCCAGTACTTC	CASSTGTGVPQETQYF
TRBV6-5	TRBJ2-1	-	-	16	TGTGCCAGCAGTTTTGCCACCAGGAGCTCCTACAATGAGCAGTTCTTC	CASSFATRSSYNEQFF
TRBV5-5	TRBJ2-3	few	-	14	TGTGCCAGCAGCTTGCGGGAGACAACAGATACGCAGTATTTT	CASSLRETTDTQYF
TRBV7-9	TRBJ2-2	-	TRBD1	15	TGTGCCAGCAGCTTAGGAGGGGGCGCGACCGGGGAGCTGTTTTTT	CASSLGGGATGELFF
TRBV6-5	TRBJ2-7	-	TRBD1	15	TGTGCCAGCAGTTACCCGGGACAGGGGGCGTGGGAGCAGTACTTC	CASSYPGQGAWEQYF
TRBV6-5	TRBJ1-3	-	-	15	TGTGCCAGCAGTTACTCTCCGGGACTAACAAACACCATATATTTT	CASSYSPGLTNTIYF
TRBV5-4	TRBJ1-4	-	-	14	TGTGCCAGCACCAATTGGTCGGGGCAGGGAAGACTGTTTTTT	CASTNWSGQGRLFF
TRBV6-2/TRBV6-3	TRBJ2-3	few	-	17	TGTGCCAGCAGCCCCCAGAGGCGGACCCGTGCCACAGATACGCAGTATTTT	CASSPQRRTRATDTQYF
TRBV12-3/TRBV12-4	TRBJ2-2	-	TRBD1	15	TGTGCCAGCAGGGCGGGACAGGGAAGTACCGGGGAGCTGTTTTTT	CASRAGQGSTGELFF
TRBV28	TRBJ2-1	-	-	15	TGTGCCAGCAAAGAAGCGCGCCACTCCTACAATGAGCAGTTCTTC	CASKEARHSYNEQFF
TRBV7-9	TRBJ2-1	-	TRBD2	14	TGTGCCAGCAGCTTTTTCGCGGGAGTCAATGAGCAGTTCTTC	CASSFFAGVNEQFF
TRBV4-1	TRBJ1-1	few	-	12	TGCGCCAGCAGCCAACTTGACACTGAAGCTTTCTTT	CASSQLDTEAFF
TRBV6-4	TRBJ2-1	-	-	13	TGTGCCAGCAGTGAATCGAGGGCGAGGGAGCAGTTCTTC	CASSESRAREQFF
TRBV7-2	TRBJ2-7	-	TRBD2	14	TGTGCCAGCAGCCCCCCGGGAGGGCGCTACGAGCAGTACTTC	CASSPPGGRYEQYF
TRBV18	TRBJ2-6	few	-	15	TGTGCCAGCTCACCACTCGTCTCTGGGGCCAACGTCCTGACTTTC	CASSPLVSGANVLTF
TRBV24-1	TRBJ2-4	few	-	14	TGTGCCACCAGTGAGACAGGGAGGGGAAACATTCAGTACTTC	CATSETGRGNIQYF
TRBV7-9	TRBJ2-1	-	-	14	TGTGCCAGCAACATAGAGGGGCCCTACAATGAGCAGTTCTTC	CASNIEGPYNEQFF
TRBV5-1	TRBJ2-7	-	-	14	TGCGCCAGCAGTTTGGCCCAGGGCTGGTACGAGCAGTACTTC	CASSLAQGWYEQYF
TRBV7-2	TRBJ2-5	-	TRBD2	16	TGTGCCAGCAGGAGAGGGTTGGGGACTAGCGGAGAGACCCAGTACTTC	CASRRGLGTSGETQYF
TRBV15	TRBJ1-6	-	-	12	TGTGCCACCAGCAGAGATCCGGGGGGGCTCCACTTT	CATSRDPGGLHF
TRBV3-1	TRBJ1-1	few	-	14	TGTGCCAGCAGCCTACGAGGACCGAACACTGAAGCTTTCTTT	CASSLRGPNTEAFF
TRBV28	TRBJ2-7	-	-	13	TGTGCCTCGACCGGCTGGAGCTCCTACGAGCAGTACTTC	CASTGWSSYEQYF
TRBV28	TRBJ2-1	-	-	17	TGTGCCAGCAGTTTTGGTTTTCAAGACGTCTCCTACAATGAGCAGTTCTTC	CASSFGFQDVSYNEQFF
TRBV11-2	TRBJ2-3	-	-	14	TGTGCCAGCAGCTTAGATGGTCCTGGACCCAGCGGGTATTTT	CASSLDGPGPSGYF
TRBV13	TRBJ2-2	-	-	16	TGTGCCAGCAGCTTAGTTCCGGGAAGGGACACCGGGGAGCTGTTTTTT	CASSLVPGRDTGELFF
TRBV12-3/TRBV12-4	TRBJ1-4	few	-	16	TGTGCCAGCAGTTTCGGGGGGCGATCTTCAGAGGAAAAACTGTTTTTT	CASSFGGRSSEEKLFF
TRBV12-3/TRBV12-4	TRBJ1-4	few	TRBD1	15	TGTGCCAGCAGATATGACAGGGGGCGGATTGAAAAACTGTTTTTT	CASRYDRGRIEKLFF
TRBV7-7	TRBJ2-5	few	TRBD2	14	TGTGCCAGCAGCCGTTTCGGGGGGCAAGAGACCCAGTACTTC	CASSRFGGQETQYF
TRBV7-9	TRBJ1-1	-	-	14	TGTGCCAGCAGCTTAGTTGTGGCAACCCACGGAGCTTTCTTT	CASSLVVATHGAFF
TRBV27	TRBJ2-3	-	-	13	TGTGCCAGCCGGGCGCGAAGCACAGATACGCAGTATTTT	CASRARSTDTQYF
TRBV6-5	TRBJ2-5	-	-	12	TGTGCCAGCAAGGACCTGGAGGAGACCCAGTACTTC	CASKDLEETQYF